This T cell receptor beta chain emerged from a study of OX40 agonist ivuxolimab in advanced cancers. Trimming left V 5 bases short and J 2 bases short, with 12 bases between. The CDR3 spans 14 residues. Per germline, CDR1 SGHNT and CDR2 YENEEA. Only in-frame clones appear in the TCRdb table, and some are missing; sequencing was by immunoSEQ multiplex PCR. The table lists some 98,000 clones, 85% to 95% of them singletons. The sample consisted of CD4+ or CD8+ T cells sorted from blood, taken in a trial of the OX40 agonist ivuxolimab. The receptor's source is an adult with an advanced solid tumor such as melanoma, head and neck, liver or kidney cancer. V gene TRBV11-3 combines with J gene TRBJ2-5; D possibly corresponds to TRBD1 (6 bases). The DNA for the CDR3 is TGTGCCAGCAGCCCTCAGGGGAATCAAGAGACCCAGTACTTC. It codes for CASSPQGNQETQYF.